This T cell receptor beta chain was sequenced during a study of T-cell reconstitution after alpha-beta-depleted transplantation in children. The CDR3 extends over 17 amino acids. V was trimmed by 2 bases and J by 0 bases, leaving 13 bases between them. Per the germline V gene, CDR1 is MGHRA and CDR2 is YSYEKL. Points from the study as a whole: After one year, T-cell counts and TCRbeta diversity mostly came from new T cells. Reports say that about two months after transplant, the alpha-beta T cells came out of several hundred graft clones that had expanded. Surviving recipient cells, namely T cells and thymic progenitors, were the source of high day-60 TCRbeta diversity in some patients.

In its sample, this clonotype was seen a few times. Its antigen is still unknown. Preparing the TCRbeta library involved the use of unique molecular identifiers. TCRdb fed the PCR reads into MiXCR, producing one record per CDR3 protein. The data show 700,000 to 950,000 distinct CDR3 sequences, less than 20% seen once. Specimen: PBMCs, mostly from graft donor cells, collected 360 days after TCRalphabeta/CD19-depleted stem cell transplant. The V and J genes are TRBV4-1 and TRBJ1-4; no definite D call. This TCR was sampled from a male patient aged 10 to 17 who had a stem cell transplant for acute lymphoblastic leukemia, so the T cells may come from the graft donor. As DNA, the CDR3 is TGCGCCAGCAGCCAATTGAAGATTTTGACAACTAATGAAAAACTGTTTTTT. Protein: CASSQLKILTTNEKLFF.